The entry below gives a single TCR beta chain sequence along with its context. Its cognate antigen is unknown. This CDR3 is built from 15 residues. Germline CDR1 LNHDA, CDR2 SQIVND (reference sequence). V lost 9 bases to trimming and J lost 0 bases, with 17 bases between them. The data belong to a study of immune cell composition in non-small cell lung cancer. Normal lung was taken at the farthest possible site, at least 3 cm from tumour. The repertoire was sequenced with immunoSEQ multiplex PCR; TCRdb's copy has only in-frame clones and lacks some. The table has under 6,000 clones, approximately 91% seen once. Findings and limits, study-wide: Tumour TCR-beta clonality showed no significant link to smoking pack-years. Tumour-reactive clones were not shown to match dominant in vivo tumour clones. TIL tumour reactivity correlated with maximal tumour-associated clone frequency in adenocarcinoma.

The TCR was taken from a human donor with non-small cell lung cancer. Some clones in this sample may be carry-over from other donors' samples. The sample taken for sequencing was non-adjacent lung tissue. This sequence joins TRBV19 and TRBJ1-2, with D possibly matching TRBD1 (5 bases). The CDR3: CASRQPATTNYGYTF. In DNA form, the CDR3 reads TGTGCCAGCCGACAGCCGGCAACGACTAACTATGGCTACACCTTC.